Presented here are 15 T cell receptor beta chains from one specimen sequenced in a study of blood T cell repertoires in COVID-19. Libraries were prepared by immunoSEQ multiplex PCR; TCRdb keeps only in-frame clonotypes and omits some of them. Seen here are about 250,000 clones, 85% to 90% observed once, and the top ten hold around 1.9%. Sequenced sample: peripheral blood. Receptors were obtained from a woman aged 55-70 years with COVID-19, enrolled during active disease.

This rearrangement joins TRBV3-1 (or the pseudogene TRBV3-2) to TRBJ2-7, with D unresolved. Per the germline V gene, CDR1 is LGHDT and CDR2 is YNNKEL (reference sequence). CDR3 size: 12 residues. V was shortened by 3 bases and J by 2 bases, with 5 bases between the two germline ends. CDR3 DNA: TGTGCCAGCAGCCAGGCCGCCTACGAGCAGTACTTC. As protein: CASSQAAYEQYF.

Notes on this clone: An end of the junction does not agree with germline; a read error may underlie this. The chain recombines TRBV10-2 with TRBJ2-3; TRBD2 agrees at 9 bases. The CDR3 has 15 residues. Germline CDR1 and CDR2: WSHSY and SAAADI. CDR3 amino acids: CASCDGGGAADTQYF. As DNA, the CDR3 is TGCGCCAGCTGTGACGGCGGGGGGGCGGCCGATACGCAGTATTTT.

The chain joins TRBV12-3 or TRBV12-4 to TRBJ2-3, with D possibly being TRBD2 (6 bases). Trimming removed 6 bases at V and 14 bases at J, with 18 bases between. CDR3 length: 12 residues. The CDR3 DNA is TGTGCCAGCAGCTCAGGGACTGCCCCGGGGTATTTT. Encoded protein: CASSSGTAPGYF.

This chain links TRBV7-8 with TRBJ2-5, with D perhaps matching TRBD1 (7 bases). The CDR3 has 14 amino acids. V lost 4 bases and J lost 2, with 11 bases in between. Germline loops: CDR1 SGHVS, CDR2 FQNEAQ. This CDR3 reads CASSSAGQQETQYF. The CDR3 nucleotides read TGTGCCAGCAGCTCCGCGGGACAGCAAGAGACCCAGTACTTC.

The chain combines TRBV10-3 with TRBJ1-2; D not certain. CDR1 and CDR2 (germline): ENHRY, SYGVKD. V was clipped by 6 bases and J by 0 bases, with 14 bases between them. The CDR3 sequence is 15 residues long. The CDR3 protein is CAIRPHGASNYGYTF. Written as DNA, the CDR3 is TGTGCCATCAGACCCCATGGAGCGTCTAACTATGGCTACACCTTC.

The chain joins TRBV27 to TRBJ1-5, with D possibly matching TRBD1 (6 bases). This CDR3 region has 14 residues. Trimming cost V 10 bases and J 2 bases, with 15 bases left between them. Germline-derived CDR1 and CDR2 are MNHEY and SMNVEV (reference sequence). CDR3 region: CATSRGLGNQPQHF. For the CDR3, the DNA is TGTGCCACCTCGAGGGGGTTAGGCAATCAGCCCCAGCATTTT.

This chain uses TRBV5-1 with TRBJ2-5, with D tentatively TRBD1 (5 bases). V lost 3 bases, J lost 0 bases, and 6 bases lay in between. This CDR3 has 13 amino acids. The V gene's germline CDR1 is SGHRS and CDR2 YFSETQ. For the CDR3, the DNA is TGCGCCAGCAGCTCGGACAACCAAGAGACCCAGTACTTC. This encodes CASSSDNQETQYF.

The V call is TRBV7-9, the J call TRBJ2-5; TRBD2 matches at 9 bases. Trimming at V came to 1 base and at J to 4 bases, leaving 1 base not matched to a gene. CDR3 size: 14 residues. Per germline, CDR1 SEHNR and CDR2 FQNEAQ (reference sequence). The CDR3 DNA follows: TGTGCCAGCAGCTTAGAACTAGCGGGAGAGACCCAGTACTTC. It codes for CASSLELAGETQYF.

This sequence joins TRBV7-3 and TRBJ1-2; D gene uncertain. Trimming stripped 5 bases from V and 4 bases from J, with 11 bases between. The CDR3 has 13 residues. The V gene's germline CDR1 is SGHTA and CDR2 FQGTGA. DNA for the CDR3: TGTGCCAGCAGCAAAGGGAGTGGCTATGGCTACACCTTC. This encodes CASSKGSGYGYTF.

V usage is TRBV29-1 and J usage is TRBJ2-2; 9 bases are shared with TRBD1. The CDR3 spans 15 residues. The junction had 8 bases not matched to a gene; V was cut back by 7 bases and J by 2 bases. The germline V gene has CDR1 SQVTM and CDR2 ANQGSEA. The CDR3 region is CSARKGQGNTGELFF. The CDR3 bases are TGCAGCGCCAGGAAGGGACAGGGTAACACCGGGGAGCTGTTTTTT.

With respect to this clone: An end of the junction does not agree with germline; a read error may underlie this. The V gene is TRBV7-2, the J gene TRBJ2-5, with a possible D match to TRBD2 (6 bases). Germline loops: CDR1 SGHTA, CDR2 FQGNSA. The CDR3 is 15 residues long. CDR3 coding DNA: TGTGCCAGCAACCCGTCCGGGACTGCCTCGAACGAGGAGAACTTC. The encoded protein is CASNPSGTASNEENF. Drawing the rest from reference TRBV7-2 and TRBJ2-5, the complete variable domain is GAGVSQSPSNKVTEKGKDVELRCDPISGHTALYWYRQSLGQGLEFLIYFQGNSAPDKSGLPSDRFSAERTGGSVSTLTIQRTQQEDSAVYLCASNPSGTASNEENFGPGTRLLVL.

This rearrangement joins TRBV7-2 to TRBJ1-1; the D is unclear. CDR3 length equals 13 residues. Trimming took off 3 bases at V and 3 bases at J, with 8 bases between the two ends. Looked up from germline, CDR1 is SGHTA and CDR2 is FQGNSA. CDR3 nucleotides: TGTGCCAGCAGCTTCCAGCGCGACACTGAAGCTTTCTTT. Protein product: CASSFQRDTEAFF.

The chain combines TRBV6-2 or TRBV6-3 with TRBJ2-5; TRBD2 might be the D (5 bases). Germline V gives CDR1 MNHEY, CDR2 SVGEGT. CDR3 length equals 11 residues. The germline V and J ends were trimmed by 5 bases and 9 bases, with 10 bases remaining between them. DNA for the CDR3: TGTGCCAGCAGTAGGTTGGGAGCCCAGTACTTC. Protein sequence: CASSRLGAQYF.

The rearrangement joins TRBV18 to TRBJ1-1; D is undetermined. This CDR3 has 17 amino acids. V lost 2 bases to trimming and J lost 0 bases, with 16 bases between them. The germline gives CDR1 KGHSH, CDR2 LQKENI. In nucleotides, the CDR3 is TGTGCCAGCTCACCAGGGGAGTGGCCGAACATGAACACTGAAGCTTTCTTT. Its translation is CASSPGEWPNMNTEAFF. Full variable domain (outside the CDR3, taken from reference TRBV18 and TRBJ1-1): NAGVMQNPRHLVRRRGQEARLRCSPMKGHSHVYWYRQLPEEGLKFMVYLQKENIIDESGMPKERFSAEFPKEGPSILRIQQVVRGDSAAYFCASSPGEWPNMNTEAFFGQGTRLTVV.

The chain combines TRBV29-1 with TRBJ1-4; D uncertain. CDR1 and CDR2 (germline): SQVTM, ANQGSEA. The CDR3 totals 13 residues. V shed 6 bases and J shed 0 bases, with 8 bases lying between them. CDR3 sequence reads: CSVATSTNEKLFF. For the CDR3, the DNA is TGCAGCGTCGCAACATCAACTAATGAAAAACTGTTTTTT.